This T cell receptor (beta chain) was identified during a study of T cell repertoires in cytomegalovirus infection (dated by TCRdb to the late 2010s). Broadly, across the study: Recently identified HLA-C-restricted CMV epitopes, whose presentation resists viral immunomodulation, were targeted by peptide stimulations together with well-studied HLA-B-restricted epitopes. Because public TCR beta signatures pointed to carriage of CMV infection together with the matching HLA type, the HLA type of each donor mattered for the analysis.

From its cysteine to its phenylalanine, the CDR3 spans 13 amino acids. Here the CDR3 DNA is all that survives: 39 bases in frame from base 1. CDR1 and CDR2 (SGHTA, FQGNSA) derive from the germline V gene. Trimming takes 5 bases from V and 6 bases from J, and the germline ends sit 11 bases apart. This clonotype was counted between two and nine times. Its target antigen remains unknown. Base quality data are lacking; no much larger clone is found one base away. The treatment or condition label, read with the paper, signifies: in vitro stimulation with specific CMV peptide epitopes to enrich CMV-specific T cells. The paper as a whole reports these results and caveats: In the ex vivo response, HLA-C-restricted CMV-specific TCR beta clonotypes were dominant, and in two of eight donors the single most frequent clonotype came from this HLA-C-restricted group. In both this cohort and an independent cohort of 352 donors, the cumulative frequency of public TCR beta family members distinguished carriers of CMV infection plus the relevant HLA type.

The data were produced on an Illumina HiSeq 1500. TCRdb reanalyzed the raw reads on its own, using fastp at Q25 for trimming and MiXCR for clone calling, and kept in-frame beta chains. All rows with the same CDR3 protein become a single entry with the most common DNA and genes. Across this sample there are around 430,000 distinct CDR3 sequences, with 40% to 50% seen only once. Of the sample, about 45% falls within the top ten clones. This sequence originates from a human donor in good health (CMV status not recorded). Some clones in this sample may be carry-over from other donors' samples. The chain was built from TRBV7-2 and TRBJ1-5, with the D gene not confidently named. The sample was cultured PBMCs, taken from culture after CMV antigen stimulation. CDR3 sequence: CASSAEVGQPQHF. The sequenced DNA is TGTGCCAGCAGCGCTGAGGTGGGTCAGCCCCAGCATTTT.